A single sample gave rise to the 7 T cell receptor beta chains below, sequenced in a study of prognosis after radiotherapy for stage I lung cancer. From genomic DNA, two-round multiplex PCR was used to amplify TCR beta CDR3. Individual primers that were specific to each TRBV and TRBJ gene served in first-round PCR. TCRdb called the multiplex PCR reads again in MiXCR, with one record for every CDR3 protein. The sample contains 50,000 or so distinct CDR3 sequences, approximately 35% of which appear only once. The source material was PBMCs, sampled before or after stereotactic body radiation therapy (not recorded which). These receptors all come from a donor aged 50 or older with non-small cell lung cancer.

This clonotype occurred many times. This chain connects TRBV5-6 to TRBJ2-3, with 9 positions matching TRBD1. With 0 bases clipped from V and 5 bases from J, the junction kept 4 bases outside the gene matches. CDR1 and CDR2 from the germline V gene are SGHDT and YYEEEE. This CDR3 contains 15 residues. The CDR3 loop is CASSLGGQGIDTQYF. DNA of the CDR3: TGTGCCAGCAGCTTGGGGGGACAGGGAATAGATACGCAGTATTTT.

A single count supports this clonotype. This sequence is one base from a far larger clone and is likely a read error. The V and J genes are TRBV6-8 and TRBJ2-1; no reliable D call. The CDR3 contains 11 residues. Germline loops: CDR1 MNHGY, CDR2 SAAAGT. For the CDR3, the DNA is TGTTCCAGCACCGGGCGTAATGAGCAGTTCTTC. Translated: CSSTGRNEQFF.

The V gene is TRBV9, the J gene TRBJ1-2, with D possibly being TRBD1 (6 bases). Germline CDR1 is SGDLS and CDR2 is YYNGEE. The CDR3 totals 16 residues. Between the trimmed V and J ends, which lost 3 bases and 5 bases, there was a span of 20 bases. CDR3 in amino acids: CASSDPSDRLSYGYTF. CDR3 coding DNA: TGTGCCAGCAGCGACCCTTCTGACAGGCTCTCTTATGGCTACACCTTC.

The chain combines TRBV16 with TRBJ2-1, with a possible D match to TRBD1 (8 bases). The CDR3 spans 15 residues. The V and J ends lost 0 bases and 7 bases respectively, with 13 bases between them. CDR1 is KGHSY and CDR2 is FQNENV in the germline V gene. In DNA form, the CDR3 reads TGTGCCAGCAGCCAATCGAACAGGGGGGGAAATGAGCAGTTCTTC. Translation: CASSQSNRGGNEQFF.

For this clonotype: Sequence at one end of the junction differs from germline and may be a read error. The rearrangement links TRBV19 to TRBJ1-5; D not certain. The CDR3 is made up of 16 amino acids. Per germline, CDR1 LNHDA and CDR2 SQIVND (reference sequence). The CDR3 DNA reads as TGTGCCAGTAGCATATCTGCGGGCAGCAGTTATCACCCCCAGCATTTT. Encoded protein: CASSISAGSSYHPQHF.

The CDR3 here is CASSPSRDRVGEQFF. The CDR3 DNA follows: TGTGCCAGCAGCCCGTCCCGGGACAGGGTTGGCGAGCAGTTCTTC. The chain combines TRBV5-4 with TRBJ2-1, with TRBD1 matching 9 bases. The CDR3 consists of 15 residues. V trimming: 4 bases; J trimming: 10 bases; junction bases outside the gene matches: 12. Germline values: CDR1 SGHNT, CDR2 YYREEE (reference sequence).

This clonotype came up many times. The chain joins TRBV5-5 to TRBJ2-7; D gene unclear. CDR1 and CDR2 (germline): SGHKS, YYEKEE (reference sequence). V was trimmed by 0 bases and J by 3 bases, leaving 13 bases between them. The CDR3 runs 15 residues. CDR3 amino acids: CASSLVAPIGYEQYF. DNA of the CDR3: TGTGCCAGCAGCTTGGTGGCCCCCATAGGCTACGAGCAGTACTTC.